The entry below describes one TCR beta chain. These data come from a study of blood T cell repertoires in COVID-19. Symptom resolution, clearance, or two negative PCRs marked donors in Cohort 3 as recovered. Repertoires were generated with immunoSEQ multiplex PCR, while TCRdb's copy carries only in-frame clones and drops some. Among 150,000 to 200,000 clones listed, about 80% were seen once. The CDR3 runs to 15 residues. V trimming: 5 bases; J trimming: 7 bases; junction bases outside the gene matches: 7. Germline CDR1 SGHVS, CDR2 FQNEAQ. This chain connects TRBV7-8 to TRBJ2-1, with 11 positions matching TRBD2. Sequences were obtained from PBMCs or T cells enriched from blood (not recorded which). The receptor was derived from an older woman who had recovered from COVID-19. The CDR3 region has the DNA TGTGCCAGCAGCGATAGCGGGGGGGCCTTGAATGAGCAGTTCTTC. This translates into CASSDSGGALNEQFF.